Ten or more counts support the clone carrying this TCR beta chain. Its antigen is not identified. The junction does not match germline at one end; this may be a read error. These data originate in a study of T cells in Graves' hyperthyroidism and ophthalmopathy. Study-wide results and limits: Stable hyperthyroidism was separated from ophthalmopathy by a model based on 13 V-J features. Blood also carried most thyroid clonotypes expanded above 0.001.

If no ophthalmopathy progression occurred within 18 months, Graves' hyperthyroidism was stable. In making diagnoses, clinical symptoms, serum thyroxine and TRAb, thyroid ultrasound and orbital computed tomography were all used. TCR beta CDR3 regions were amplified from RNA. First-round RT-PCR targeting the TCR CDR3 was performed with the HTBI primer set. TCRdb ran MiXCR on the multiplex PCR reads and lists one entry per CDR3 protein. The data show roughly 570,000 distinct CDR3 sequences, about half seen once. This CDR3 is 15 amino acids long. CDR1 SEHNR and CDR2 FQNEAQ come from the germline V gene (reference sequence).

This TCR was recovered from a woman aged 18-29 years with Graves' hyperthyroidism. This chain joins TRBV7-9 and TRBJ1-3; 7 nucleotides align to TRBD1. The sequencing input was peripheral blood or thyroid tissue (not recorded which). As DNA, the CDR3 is TGTGCCAGCAGCCTAGCCCTAAGACAGGGCGACACCATATATTTT. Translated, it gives CASSLALRQGDTIYF.